This entry lists 21 T cell receptor beta chains sequenced from one sample in a study of control samples from healthy donors and cancer patients. Profiled with immunoSEQ multiplex PCR; TCRdb holds only in-frame clones, not every one. The sample shows tens of thousands of clones, around 90% of them seen only once. Sequences were obtained from blood. Receptors were obtained from a man aged 45 to 65 in good health.

This chain links TRBV29-1 with TRBJ2-4; 8 bases fit TRBD1. V lost 7 bases to trimming and J lost 5 bases; unmatched junction nucleotides: 7. Germline lookup yields CDR1 SQVTM and CDR2 ANQGSEA. The CDR3 is 13 amino acids. The CDR3, as DNA: TGCAGCGGGGTCAGGGGGCTGGAAAACATTCAGTACTTC. It encodes CSGVRGLENIQYF.

The rearrangement uses TRBV4-2 and TRBJ2-5; no clear D. Trimming took 0 bases from V and 5 from J, leaving 10 bases between them. This CDR3 contains 14 residues. The germline gives CDR1 LGHNA, CDR2 YNFKEQ. The CDR3 DNA sequence: TGTGCCAGCAGCCAAGATGCAGGTTTCGAGACCCAGTACTTC. Its translation: CASSQDAGFETQYF.

This chain links TRBV12-3 or TRBV12-4 with TRBJ2-2; D unclear. V was shortened by 5 bases and J by 1 base, with 2 bases between the two germline ends. This CDR3 region has 12 residues. CDR3 protein: CASSQNTGELFF. CDR3 DNA: TGTGCCAGCAGTCAGAACACCGGGGAGCTGTTTTTT.

The rearrangement uses TRBV19 and TRBJ2-3; D might be TRBD1 (6 bases). The CDR3 length is 13 residues. The V gene's germline CDR1 is LNHDA and CDR2 SQIVND (reference sequence). Trimming removed 7 bases from V and 2 bases from J, with 10 bases in between. The CDR3 here is CASTQGSTDTQYF. DNA of the CDR3: TGTGCCAGTACGCAGGGGTCCACAGATACGCAGTATTTT.

This clone was counted a single time. The rearrangement joins TRBV5-5 to TRBJ1-2; D is ambiguous. V lost 2 bases, J lost 2 bases, and 10 bases lay in between. From germline, CDR1 is SGHKS and CDR2 YYEKEE (reference sequence). This CDR3 contains 14 residues. CDR3 protein: CASSLGHFNYGYTF. The CDR3 bases are TGTGCCAGCAGCTTAGGTCACTTCAACTATGGCTACACCTTC. The variable domain in full, completed from reference TRBV5-5 and TRBJ1-2, reads DAGVTQSPTHLIKTRGQQVTLRCSPISGHKSVSWYQQVLGQGPQFIFQYYEKEERGRGNFPDRFSARQFPNYSSELNVNALLLGDSALYLCASSLGHFNYGYTFGSGTRLTVV.

The chain recombines TRBV19 with TRBJ2-3; no reliable D call. This CDR3 spans 16 amino acids. V was shortened by 2 bases and J by 0 bases, with 12 bases between the two germline ends. CDR1 and CDR2 (germline): LNHDA, SQIVND (reference sequence). CDR3 residues: CASSIWGGTSTDTQYF. The DNA for the CDR3 is TGTGCCAGTAGTATATGGGGTGGAACTAGCACAGATACGCAGTATTTT.

The chain employs TRBV7-2 and TRBJ1-4; D possibly corresponds to TRBD1 (5 bases). The ends were cut back, 5 bases at V and 3 bases at J, with 10 bases in the middle. In germline, CDR1 is SGHTA, CDR2 FQGNSA. The CDR3 is 14 amino acids. The CDR3: CASSTQVSNEKLFF. CDR3 coding DNA: TGTGCCAGCAGCACACAGGTTTCTAATGAAAAACTGTTTTTT.

This clone showed up just a few times. V and J are TRBV28 and TRBJ1-6, with D perhaps TRBD1 (5 bases). The germline CDR1 and CDR2 sequences are MDHEN and SYDVKM. V was trimmed by 4 bases and J by 11 bases, leaving 12 bases between them. CDR3 size: 13 residues. DNA of the CDR3: TGTGCCAGCAGTTACATTCGGGGGACACCCCTCCACTTT. This sequence encodes CASSYIRGTPLHF.

The chain combines TRBV9 with TRBJ1-4, with TRBD1 identical over 10 bases. Germline CDR1 reads SGDLS; CDR2 reads YYNGEE. The CDR3 extends over 19 amino acids. V shed 4 bases, J shed 3 bases, and the junction held 15 bases outside the gene matches. CDR3 loop: CASSTSTGTGATANEKLFF. For the CDR3, the DNA is TGTGCCAGCAGCACAAGCACCGGGACAGGGGCGACGGCTAATGAAAAACTGTTTTTT.

The chain combines TRBV28 with TRBJ1-5; D is uncertain. There are 17 residues in the CDR3. CDR1 and CDR2 (germline): MDHEN, SYDVKM. V was cut by 5 bases and J by 0 bases, with 17 bases left in between. The CDR3 DNA follows: TGTGCCAGCAGTCCCCCGCAAGGCAGACTTAGCAATCAGCCCCAGCATTTT. Protein sequence: CASSPPQGRLSNQPQHF.

The chain is built from TRBV30 and TRBJ1-4, with D unresolved. There are 12 residues in the CDR3. Trimming stripped 6 bases from V and 8 bases from J, with 13 bases between. Germline loops: CDR1 GTSNPN, CDR2 SVGIG (reference sequence). This CDR3 reads CACSTLLEKLFF. The CDR3 coding sequence is TGTGCCTGTTCAACACTTTTAGAAAAACTGTTTTTT.

A remark on this clone: Other nucleotide sequences in the sample specify the same CDR3. V gene TRBV28 combines with J gene TRBJ2-7; D not certain. The CDR3 is 10 amino acids. Trimming shortened V by 6 bases and J by 5 bases, and 5 bases separated the two germline ends. The germline V gene has CDR1 MDHEN and CDR2 SYDVKM. This CDR3 reads CASSRHEQYF. The CDR3 coding sequence is TGTGCCAGCAGCAGACACGAGCAGTACTTC.

This chain uses TRBV5-1 with TRBJ2-7; 8 nucleotides line up with TRBD1. The junction had 10 bases not matched to a gene; V was cut back by 4 bases and J by 7 bases. Germline CDR1 SGHRS, CDR2 YFSETQ. This CDR3 is 14 amino acids long. As DNA, the CDR3 is TGCGCCAGCAGCCCGTACAGGGGGTCGGGGGAGCAGTACTTC. Residues: CASSPYRGSGEQYF.

The chain couples TRBV5-5 to TRBJ1-3; D not certain. The CDR3 loop spans 15 amino acids. V lost 0 bases to trimming and J lost 1 base, with 8 bases between them. Germline CDR1 is SGHKS and CDR2 is YYEKEE (reference sequence). The CDR3 protein is CASSLDSVSGNTIYF. As DNA, the CDR3 is TGTGCCAGCAGCTTGGACAGTGTATCTGGAAACACCATATATTTT.

The gene calls are TRBV25-1 and TRBJ1-5, with 8 bases aligning to TRBD1. CDR3 length: 16 amino acids. Germline V CDR1 and CDR2: MGHDK, SYGVNS. V was pared by 3 bases and J by 5 bases, with 9 bases of the junction left unmatched. CDR3 sequence: CASSDGFGRGHQPQHF. The CDR3, as DNA: TGTGCCAGCAGTGACGGGTTTGGCAGGGGGCATCAGCCCCAGCATTTT.

The rearrangement joins TRBV7-9 to TRBJ1-2; D gene uncertain. V was cut by 3 bases and J by 2 bases, with 10 bases left in between. This CDR3 region has 14 residues. Germline CDR1 reads SEHNR; CDR2 reads FQNEAQ (reference sequence). CDR3 residues: CASSFLGPNYGYTF. CDR3 DNA sequence: TGTGCCAGCAGCTTTTTAGGGCCCAACTATGGCTACACCTTC.

The genes are TRBV28 and TRBJ2-7; possibly TRBD1 for D (5 bases). Trimming left V 3 bases short and J 0 bases short, with 18 bases between. Germline CDR1 is MDHEN and CDR2 is SYDVKM. The CDR3 totals 17 residues. The CDR3 nucleotides are TGTGCCAGCAGTTTGGGATCTTCAGGGCCATCCTCCTACGAGCAGTACTTC. Translation: CASSLGSSGPSSYEQYF.

Only one count was recorded for this clone. This chain joins TRBV28 and TRBJ2-7; no reliable D call. CDR1 and CDR2 from the germline V gene are MDHEN and SYDVKM. The CDR3 extends over 13 amino acids. Trimming left V 2 bases short and J 2 bases short, with 7 bases between. CDR3 amino acids: CASSLGSPYEQYF. As DNA, the CDR3 is TGTGCCAGCAGTTTAGGCTCCCCCTACGAGCAGTACTTC. The complete variable domain, with remaining parts taken from reference TRBV28 and TRBJ2-7, reads DVKVTQSSRYLVKRTGEKVFLECVQDMDHENMFWYRQDPGLGLRLIYFSYDVKMKEKGDIPEGYSVSREKKERFSLILESASTNQTSMYLCASSLGSPYEQYFGPGTRLTVT.

In DNA, the CDR3 is TGTGCCAGCAGGCCAGGTACCGCCAAAAAGACCCAGTACTTC. The encoded protein is CASRPGTAKKTQYF. The chain employs TRBV28 and TRBJ2-5; D uncertain. The CDR3 is 14 residues long. The V end was cut by 6 bases, the J end by 6 bases, with 17 bases between. Germline CDR1 reads MDHEN; CDR2 reads SYDVKM. Full variable domain (missing parts from reference TRBV28 and TRBJ2-5): DVKVTQSSRYLVKRTGEKVFLECVQDMDHENMFWYRQDPGLGLRLIYFSYDVKMKEKGDIPEGYSVSREKKERFSLILESASTNQTSMYLCASRPGTAKKTQYFGPGTRLLVL.

The rearrangement links TRBV19 to TRBJ1-2, with TRBD1 matching over 9 bases. The germline V gene has CDR1 LNHDA and CDR2 SQIVND (reference sequence). This CDR3 contains 12 residues. The trim removed 9 bases at V and 8 bases at J, leaving 7 bases unmatched. CDR3: CASGQGTAGYTF. The CDR3 nucleotides are TGTGCCAGCGGACAGGGGACGGCCGGCTACACCTTC.

The genes are TRBV19 and TRBJ2-1, with D perhaps being TRBD1 or TRBD2 (5 bases each). The CDR3 extends over 15 amino acids. V lost 7 bases, J lost 0 bases, and 13 bases lay in between. Germline V gene data show CDR1 as LNHDA and CDR2 as SQIVND (reference sequence). CDR3 protein: CASTKKGSSYNEQFF. The CDR3 DNA is TGTGCCAGTACGAAAAAGGGGAGCTCCTACAATGAGCAGTTCTTC.